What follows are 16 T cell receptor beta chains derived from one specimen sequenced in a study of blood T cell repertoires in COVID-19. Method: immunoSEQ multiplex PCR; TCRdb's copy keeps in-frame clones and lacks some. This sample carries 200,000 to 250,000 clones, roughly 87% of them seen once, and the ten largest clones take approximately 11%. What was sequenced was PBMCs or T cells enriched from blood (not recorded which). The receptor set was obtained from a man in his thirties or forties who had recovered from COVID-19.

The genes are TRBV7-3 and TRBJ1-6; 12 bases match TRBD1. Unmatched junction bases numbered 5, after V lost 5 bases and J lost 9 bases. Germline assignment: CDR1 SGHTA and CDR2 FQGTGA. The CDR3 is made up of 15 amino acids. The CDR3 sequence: CASSKGQGASSPLHF. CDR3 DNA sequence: TGTGCCAGCAGCAAGGGACAGGGGGCGTCTTCACCCCTCCACTTT.

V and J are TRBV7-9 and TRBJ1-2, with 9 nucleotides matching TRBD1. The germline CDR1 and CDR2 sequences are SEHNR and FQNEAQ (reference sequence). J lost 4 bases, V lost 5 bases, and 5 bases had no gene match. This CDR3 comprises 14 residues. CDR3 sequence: CASSPDRGPYGYTF. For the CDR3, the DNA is TGTGCCAGCAGCCCGGACAGGGGCCCCTATGGCTACACCTTC. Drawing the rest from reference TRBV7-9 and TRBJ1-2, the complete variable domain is DTGVSQNPRHKITKRGQNVTFRCDPISEHNRLYWYRQTLGQGPEFLTYFQNEAQLEKSRLLSDRFSAERPKGSFSTLEIQRTEQGDSAMYLCASSPDRGPYGYTFGSGTRLTVV.

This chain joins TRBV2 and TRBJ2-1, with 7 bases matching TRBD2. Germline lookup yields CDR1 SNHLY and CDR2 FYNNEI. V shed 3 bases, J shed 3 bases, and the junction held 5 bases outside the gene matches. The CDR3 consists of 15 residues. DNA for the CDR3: TGTGCCAGCAGTGATGAAGCGGGGAGCTACAATGAGCAGTTCTTC. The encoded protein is CASSDEAGSYNEQFF.

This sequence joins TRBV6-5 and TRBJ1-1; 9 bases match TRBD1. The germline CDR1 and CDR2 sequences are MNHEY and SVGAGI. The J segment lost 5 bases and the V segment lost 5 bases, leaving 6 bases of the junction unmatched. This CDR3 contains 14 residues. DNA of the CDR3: TGTGCCAGCAGTAAGCGACAGGGGGGGACTGAAGCTTTCTTT. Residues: CASSKRQGGTEAFF.

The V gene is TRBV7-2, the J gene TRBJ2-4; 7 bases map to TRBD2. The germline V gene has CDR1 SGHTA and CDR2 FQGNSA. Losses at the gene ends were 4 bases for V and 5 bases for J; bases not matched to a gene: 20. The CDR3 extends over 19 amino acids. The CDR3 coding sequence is TGTGCCAGCAGCTCAAAGGTCTCGGGCAGGACTGGGGGGGAAAACATTCAGTACTTC. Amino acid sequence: CASSSKVSGRTGGENIQYF.

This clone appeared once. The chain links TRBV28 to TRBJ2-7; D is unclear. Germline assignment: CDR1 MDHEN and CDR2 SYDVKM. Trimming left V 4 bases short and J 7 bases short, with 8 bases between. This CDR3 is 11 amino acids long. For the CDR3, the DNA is TGTGCCAGCAGTTCATCGGAGGAGCAGTACTTC. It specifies CASSSSEEQYF.

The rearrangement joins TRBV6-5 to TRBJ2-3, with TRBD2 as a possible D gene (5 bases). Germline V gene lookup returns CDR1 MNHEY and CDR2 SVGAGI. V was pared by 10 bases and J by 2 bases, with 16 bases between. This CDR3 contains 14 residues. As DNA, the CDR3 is TGTGCCATTTGTGGGAGTACACCCACAGATACGCAGTATTTT. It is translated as CAICGSTPTDTQYF.

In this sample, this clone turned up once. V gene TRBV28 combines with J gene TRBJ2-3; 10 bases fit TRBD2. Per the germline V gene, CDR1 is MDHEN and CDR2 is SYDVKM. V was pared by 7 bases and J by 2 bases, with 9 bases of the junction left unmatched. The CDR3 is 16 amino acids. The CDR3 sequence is CASTPGTSEFTDTQYF. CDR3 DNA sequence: TGTGCCAGCACCCCCGGGACTAGCGAGTTCACAGATACGCAGTATTTT.

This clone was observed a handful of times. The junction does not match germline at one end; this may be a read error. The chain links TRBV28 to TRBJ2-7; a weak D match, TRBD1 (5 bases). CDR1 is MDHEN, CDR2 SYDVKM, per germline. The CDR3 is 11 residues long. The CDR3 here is CASSQGFGTNF. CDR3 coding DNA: TGTGCCAGCAGCCAGGGTTTTGGTACAAACTTC.

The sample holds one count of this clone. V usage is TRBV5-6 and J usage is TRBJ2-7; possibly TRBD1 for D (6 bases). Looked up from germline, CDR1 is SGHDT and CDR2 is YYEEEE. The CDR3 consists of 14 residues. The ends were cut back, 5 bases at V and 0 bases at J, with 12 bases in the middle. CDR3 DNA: TGTGCCAGCAGATCCACAGGGAGCTCCTACGAGCAGTACTTC. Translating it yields CASRSTGSSYEQYF.

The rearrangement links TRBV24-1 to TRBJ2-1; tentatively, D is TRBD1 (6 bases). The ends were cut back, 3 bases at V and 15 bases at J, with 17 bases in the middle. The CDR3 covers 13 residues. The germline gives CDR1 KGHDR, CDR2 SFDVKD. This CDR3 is CATSDRQAGARFF. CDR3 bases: TGTGCCACCAGTGATCGACAGGCCGGGGCGCGGTTCTTC.

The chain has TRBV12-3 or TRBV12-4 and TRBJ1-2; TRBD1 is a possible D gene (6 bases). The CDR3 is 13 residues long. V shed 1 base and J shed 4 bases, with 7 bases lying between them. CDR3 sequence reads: CASSLEQGYGYTF. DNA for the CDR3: TGTGCCAGCAGTTTAGAACAGGGCTATGGCTACACCTTC.

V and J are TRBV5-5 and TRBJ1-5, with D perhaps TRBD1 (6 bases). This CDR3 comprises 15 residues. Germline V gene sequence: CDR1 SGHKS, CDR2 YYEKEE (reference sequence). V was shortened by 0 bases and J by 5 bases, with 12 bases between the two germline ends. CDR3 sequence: CASSLAGDKYQPQHF. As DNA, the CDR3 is TGTGCCAGCAGCTTGGCCGGGGACAAGTATCAGCCCCAGCATTTT.

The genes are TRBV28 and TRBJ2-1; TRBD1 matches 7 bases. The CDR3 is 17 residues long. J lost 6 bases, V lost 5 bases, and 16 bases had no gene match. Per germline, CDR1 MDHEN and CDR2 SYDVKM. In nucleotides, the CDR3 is TGTGCCAGCAGTCCCAACAATCAGGGGGTGGGCCTCAATGAGCAGTTCTTC. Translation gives CASSPNNQGVGLNEQFF.

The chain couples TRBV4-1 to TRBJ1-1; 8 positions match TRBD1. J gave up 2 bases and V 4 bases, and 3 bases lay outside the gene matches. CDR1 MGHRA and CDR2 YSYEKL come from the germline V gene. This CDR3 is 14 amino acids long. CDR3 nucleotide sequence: TGCGCCAGCAGCCTTGGACAGGGTAACACTGAAGCTTTCTTT. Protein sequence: CASSLGQGNTEAFF.

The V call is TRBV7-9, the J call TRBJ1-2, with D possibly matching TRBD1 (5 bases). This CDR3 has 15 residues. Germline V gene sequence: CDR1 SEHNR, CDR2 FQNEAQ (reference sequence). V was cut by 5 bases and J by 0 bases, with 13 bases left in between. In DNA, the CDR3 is TGTGCCAGCAGCGTGCCTGAGACAGCTAACTATGGCTACACCTTC. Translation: CASSVPETANYGYTF.